This record covers a single TCR beta chain. Its antigen is not identified. This entry is derived from a study of shared clonotypes between healthy human individuals. Study-level results: Naive subsets typically showed greater estimated richness than memory subsets. Across a handful of donors, naive CD4 shared roughly 5.1%, naive CD8 approximately 3.5%, memory CD4 about 2.4%, memory CD8 approximately 0.4%.

Libraries were prepared by immunoSEQ multiplex PCR; TCRdb keeps only in-frame clonotypes and omits some of them. The sample carries some 1.5 million clones, approximately 98% recorded once. The sequenced sample was naive CD4+ T cells sorted from blood. Indicated subset: CD45RA+ positively selected. The TCR sequence derives from a man younger than 40 in good health.

The CDR3, as DNA: TGTGCCAGCAGTGGAGGGAGAGGAGTCGGGCAGCCCCAGCATTTT. This sequence encodes CASSGGRGVGQPQHF. This rearrangement joins TRBV2 to TRBJ1-5; no clear D. The CDR3 length is 15 residues. Germline V gene data show CDR1 as SNHLY and CDR2 as FYNNEI. V gave up 4 bases and J gave up 7 bases, with 17 bases separating them. Filled out from reference TRBV2 and TRBJ1-5, the complete variable domain reads EPEVTQTPSHQVTQMGQEVILRCVPISNHLYFYWYRQILGQKVEFLVSFYNNEISEKSEIFDDQFSVERPDGSNFTLKIRSTKLEDSAMYFCASSGGRGVGQPQHFGDGTRLSIL.